Below, 10 T cell receptor beta chains from the same sample are listed, as sequenced in a study of siplizumab effects on memory and regulatory T cells. Assay used: immunoSEQ multiplex PCR; TCRdb lists only in-frame clones, some missing. The sample contains 2,500 or so clones, 55% to 80% of which appear only once. The specimen sequenced was TEMRA CD8+ T cells sorted from blood. Subset indicated: unstimulated CD8+ CD45RA+ effector memory T cells. These TCRs come from a human donor in good health.

This clone was observed a handful of times. This rearrangement joins TRBV11-2 to TRBJ1-2, with 7 positions matching TRBD1. V lost 4 bases and J lost 5; bases outside the gene matches: 10. The CDR3 extends over 15 amino acids. The germline V gene has CDR1 SGHAT and CDR2 FQNNGV. CDR3 in amino acids: CASSYSAGTAYGYTF. The CDR3 DNA follows: TGTGCCAGCAGCTACAGCGCCGGGACAGCTTATGGCTACACCTTC. The full variable domain, with the rest looked up from reference TRBV11-2 and TRBJ1-2, is EAGVAQSPRYKIIEKRQSVAFWCNPISGHATLYWYQQILGQGPKLLIQFQNNGVVDDSQLPKDRFSAERLKGVDSTLKIQPAKLEDSAVYLCASSYSAGTAYGYTFGSGTRLTVV.

The chain employs TRBV13 and TRBJ2-5; TRBD1 matches at 7 bases. Germline V gene data show CDR1 as PRHDT and CDR2 as FYEKMQ (reference sequence). The CDR3 sequence is 15 residues long. The trim removed 4 bases at V and 5 bases at J, leaving 10 bases unmatched. DNA of the CDR3: TGTGCCAGCAGCTCATTCGACAGGGATTCGGAGACCCAGTACTTC. Protein sequence: CASSSFDRDSETQYF. The full variable domain, its missing parts supplied by reference TRBV13 and TRBJ2-5, is AAGVIQSPRHLIKEKRETATLKCYPIPRHDTVYWYQQGPGQDPQFLISFYEKMQSDKGSIPDRFSAQQFSDYHSELNMSSLELGDSALYFCASSSFDRDSETQYFGPGTRLLVL.

The chain links TRBV19 to TRBJ2-1; 8 bases match TRBD2. V was pared by 4 bases and J by 10 bases, with 6 bases of the junction left unmatched. CDR3 length: 13 residues. Germline V CDR1 and CDR2: LNHDA, SQIVND (reference sequence). The CDR3 DNA follows: TGTGCCAGTAGTACTTATAGCGGGGACGAGCAGTTCTTC. Its protein product is CASSTYSGDEQFF.

The chain joins TRBV27 to TRBJ1-1; D gene unclear. In germline, CDR1 is MNHEY, CDR2 SMNVEV (reference sequence). CDR3 length: 17 amino acids. The ends were cut back, 3 bases at V and 4 bases at J, with 21 bases in the middle. The CDR3 nucleotides are TGTGCCAGCAGTTTTTTTCCCAGAAGAAGCCGGGGCACTGAAGCTTTCTTT. Encoded protein: CASSFFPRRSRGTEAFF.

By share, this clone counts as medium-sized. J is TRBJ2-1 and V is TRBV4-2; D gene ambiguous. V was trimmed by 0 bases and J by 0 bases, leaving 9 bases between them. The CDR3 loop spans 16 amino acids. The germline V gene has CDR1 LGHNA and CDR2 YNFKEQ. CDR3 nucleotides: TGTGCCAGCAGCCAAGACCAACTAAGCTCCTACAATGAGCAGTTCTTC. It yields the protein CASSQDQLSSYNEQFF.

This clone was counted only a few times. The chain couples TRBV27 to TRBJ1-2; the D is unclear. In germline, CDR1 is MNHEY, CDR2 SMNVEV (reference sequence). The CDR3 totals 15 residues. V lost 6 bases and J 3 bases, leaving 17 bases between the germline ends. The CDR3 coding sequence is TGTGCCAGCAGCCACGGTGTTGGGGTCGACTATGGCTACACCTTC. Protein sequence: CASSHGVGVDYGYTF.

The chain couples TRBV9 to TRBJ2-1; TRBD1 matches at 7 bases. The CDR3 contains 17 residues. V gave up 4 bases and J gave up 9 bases; unmatched junction bases: 19. The germline gives CDR1 SGDLS, CDR2 YYNGEE. The DNA for the CDR3 is TGTGCCAGCAGCCCATGGTGGGACAGCGTTTTTTGGGGTGAGCAGTTCTTC. Residues: CASSPWWDSVFWGEQFF.

This chain uses TRBV19 with TRBJ2-3, with TRBD2 matching 7 bases. The CDR3 contains 13 residues. V shed 3 bases and J 5 bases; nucleotides not matched to a gene: 2. Germline V lookup: CDR1 LNHDA, CDR2 SQIVND (reference sequence). For the CDR3, the DNA is TGTGCCAGTAGTATTGGGAGGGAAGATACGCAGTATTTT. Residues: CASSIGREDTQYF.

To note about this clone: Other DNA sequences in the sample encode the same CDR3. The chain recombines TRBV7-9 with TRBJ2-7; 7 bases are shared with TRBD2. The junction had 11 bases not matched to a gene; V was cut back by 10 bases and J by 5 bases. There are 13 residues in the CDR3. CDR1 is SEHNR, CDR2 FQNEAQ, per germline (reference sequence). CDR3 sequence reads: CAIPGPGLHEQYF. CDR3 coding DNA: TGTGCCATCCCGGGTCCGGGACTACACGAGCAGTACTTC. The full variable domain, completed using reference TRBV7-9 and TRBJ2-7, is DTGVSQNPRHKITKRGQNVTFRCDPISEHNRLYWYRQTLGQGPEFLTYFQNEAQLEKSRLLSDRFSAERPKGSFSTLEIQRTEQGDSAMYLCAIPGPGLHEQYFGPGTRLTVT.

V is TRBV6-1 and J is TRBJ2-5; 11 bases map to TRBD2. CDR1 and CDR2 from the germline V gene are MNHNS and SASEGT. Trimming removed 7 bases from V and 5 bases from J; junction bases left unmatched: 9. The CDR3 contains 15 residues. The DNA for the CDR3 is TGTGCCAGCAACACTTTAGCGGGAGGGAGTGAGACCCAGTACTTC. It is translated as CASNTLAGGSETQYF.